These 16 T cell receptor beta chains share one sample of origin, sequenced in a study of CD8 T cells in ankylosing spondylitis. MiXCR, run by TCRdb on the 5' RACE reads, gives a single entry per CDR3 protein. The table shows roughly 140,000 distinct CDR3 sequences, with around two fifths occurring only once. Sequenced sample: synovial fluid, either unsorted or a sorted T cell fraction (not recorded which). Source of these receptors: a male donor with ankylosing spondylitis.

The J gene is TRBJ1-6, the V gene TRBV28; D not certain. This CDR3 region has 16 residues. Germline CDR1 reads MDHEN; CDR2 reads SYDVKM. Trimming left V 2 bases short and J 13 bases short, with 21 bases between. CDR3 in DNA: TGTGCCAGCAGTTTAAGCGTTTCGGGGATATACGCCCCCCTCCACTTT. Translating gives CASSLSVSGIYAPLHF.

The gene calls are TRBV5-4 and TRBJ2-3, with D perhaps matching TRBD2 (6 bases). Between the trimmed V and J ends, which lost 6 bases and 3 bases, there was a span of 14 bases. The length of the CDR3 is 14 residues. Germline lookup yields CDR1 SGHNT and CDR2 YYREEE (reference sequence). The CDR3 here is CASTLGLATDTQYF. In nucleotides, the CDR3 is TGTGCCAGCACCCTGGGACTCGCGACAGATACGCAGTATTTT.

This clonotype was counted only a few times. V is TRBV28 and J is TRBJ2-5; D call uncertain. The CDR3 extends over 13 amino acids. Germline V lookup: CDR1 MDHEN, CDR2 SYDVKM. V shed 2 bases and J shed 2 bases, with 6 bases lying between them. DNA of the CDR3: TGTGCCAGCAGTTTAGGTCAGCAAGAGACCCAGTACTTC. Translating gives CASSLGQQETQYF.

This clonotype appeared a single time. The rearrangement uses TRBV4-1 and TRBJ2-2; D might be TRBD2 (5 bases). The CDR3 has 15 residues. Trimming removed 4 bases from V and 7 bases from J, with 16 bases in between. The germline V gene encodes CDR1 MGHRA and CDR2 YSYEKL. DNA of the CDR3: TGCGCCAGCAGCCGGCTAGGTCCGGGGAACGGGGAGCTGTTTTTT. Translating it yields CASSRLGPGNGELFF.

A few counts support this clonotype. CDR3 residues: CASSLRPGKGELFF. The CDR3, as DNA: TGTGCCAGCAGTTTGCGACCCGGGAAGGGGGAACTGTTTTTT. The V gene is TRBV12-3 or TRBV12-4, the J gene TRBJ1-4; tentative D call: TRBD1 (6 bases). The germline V and J ends were trimmed by 3 bases and 12 bases, with 17 bases remaining between them. The CDR3 contains 14 residues.

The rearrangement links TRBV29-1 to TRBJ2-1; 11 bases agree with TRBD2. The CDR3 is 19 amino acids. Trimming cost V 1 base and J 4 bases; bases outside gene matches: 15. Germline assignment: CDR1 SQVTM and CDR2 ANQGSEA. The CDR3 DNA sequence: TGCAGCGTTGAAGGACTAGCGGGAACCCGCCACGAATTTTACAATGAGCAGTTCTTC. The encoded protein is CSVEGLAGTRHEFYNEQFF.

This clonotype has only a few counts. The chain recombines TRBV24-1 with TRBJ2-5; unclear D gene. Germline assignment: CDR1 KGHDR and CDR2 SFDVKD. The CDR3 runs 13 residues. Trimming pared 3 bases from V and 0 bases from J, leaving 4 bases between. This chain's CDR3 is CATSDPYQETQYF. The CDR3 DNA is TGTGCCACCAGTGATCCGTACCAAGAGACCCAGTACTTC.

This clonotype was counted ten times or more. As DNA, the CDR3 is TGTGCCAGCAGTGACTCTGGCGGGAGTGTCAATGAGCAGTTCTTC. Its protein is CASSDSGGSVNEQFF. The V call is TRBV6-4, the J call TRBJ2-1; 7 bases align to TRBD2. V lost 0 bases, J lost 6 bases, and 5 bases stayed unmatched. The CDR3 spans 15 residues. Germline CDR1 and CDR2: MRHNA and SNTAGT.

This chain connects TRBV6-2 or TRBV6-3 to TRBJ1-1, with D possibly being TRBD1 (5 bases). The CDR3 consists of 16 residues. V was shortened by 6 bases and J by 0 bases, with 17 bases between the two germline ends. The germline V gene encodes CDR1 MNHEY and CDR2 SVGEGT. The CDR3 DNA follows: TGTGCCAGCAGCCACGACAGAATTATTATGAACACTGAAGCTTTCTTT. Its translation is CASSHDRIIMNTEAFF.

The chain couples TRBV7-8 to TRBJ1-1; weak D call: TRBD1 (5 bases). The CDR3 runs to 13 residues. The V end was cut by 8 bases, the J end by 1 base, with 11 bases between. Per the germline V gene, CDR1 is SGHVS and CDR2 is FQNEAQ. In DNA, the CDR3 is TGTGCCAGCGGGCAGGGAAGGAACACTGAAGCTTTCTTT. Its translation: CASGQGRNTEAFF.

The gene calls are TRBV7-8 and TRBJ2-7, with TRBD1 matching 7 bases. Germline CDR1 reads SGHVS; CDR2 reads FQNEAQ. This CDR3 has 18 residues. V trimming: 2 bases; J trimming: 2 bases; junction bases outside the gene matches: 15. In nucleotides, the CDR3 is TGTGCCAGCAGCTTACCCCAAGGGTCAGGGGGTCATGCCTACGAGCAGTACTTC. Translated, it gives CASSLPQGSGGHAYEQYF.

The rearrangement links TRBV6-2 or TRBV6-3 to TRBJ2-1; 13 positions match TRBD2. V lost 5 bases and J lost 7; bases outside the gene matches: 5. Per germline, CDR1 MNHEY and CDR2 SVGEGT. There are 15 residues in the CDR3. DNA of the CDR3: TGTGCCAGCAGTGCACTAGCGGGAGGGATTAATGAGCAGTTCTTC. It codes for CASSALAGGINEQFF.

The CDR3 loop reads CASSTGTSGYFYEQYF. CDR3 DNA: TGTGCCAGCAGTACGGGGACTAGCGGGTATTTCTACGAGCAGTACTTC. The J gene is TRBJ2-7, the V gene TRBV6-2 or TRBV6-3, with 12 bases fitting TRBD2. Germline lookup yields CDR1 MNHEY and CDR2 SVGEGT. This CDR3 is 16 amino acids long. Losses at the gene ends were 5 bases for V and 3 bases for J; bases not matched to a gene: 8.

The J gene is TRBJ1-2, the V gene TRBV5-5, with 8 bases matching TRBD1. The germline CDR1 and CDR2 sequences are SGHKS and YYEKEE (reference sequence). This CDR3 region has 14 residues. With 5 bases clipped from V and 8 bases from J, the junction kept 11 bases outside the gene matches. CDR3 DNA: TGTGCCAGCAGTCGCCCCGGACAGGGACGAGGCTACACCTTC. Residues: CASSRPGQGRGYTF.

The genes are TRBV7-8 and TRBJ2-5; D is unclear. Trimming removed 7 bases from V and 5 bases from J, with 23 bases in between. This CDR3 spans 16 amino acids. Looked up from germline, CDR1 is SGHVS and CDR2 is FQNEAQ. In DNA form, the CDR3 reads TGTGCCAGCACCACAAATTCGGGCCCTACGAGGGAGACCCAGTACTTC. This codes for CASTTNSGPTRETQYF.

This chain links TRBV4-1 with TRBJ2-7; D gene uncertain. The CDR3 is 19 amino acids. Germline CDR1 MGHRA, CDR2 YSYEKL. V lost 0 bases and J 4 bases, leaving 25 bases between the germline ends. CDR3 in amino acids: CASSQDFGWWAPPRYEQYF. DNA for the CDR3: TGCGCCAGCAGCCAAGATTTTGGTTGGTGGGCGCCTCCCCGGTACGAGCAGTACTTC.